This entry lists 21 T cell receptor beta chains sequenced from one sample in a study of blood T cell repertoires in COVID-19. Clones were sequenced by immunoSEQ multiplex PCR, and TCRdb holds only the in-frame ones, with some missing. The sample has around 82,000 clones, 80% to 90% seen once; the top ten hold 5.5% to 7.5%. Sequenced sample: peripheral blood. The receptors stem from an elderly man with COVID-19, enrolled during active disease.

This clone has a handful of counts. DNA of the CDR3: TGTGCCAGCAGTTTATCGGACAGATATTCACCCCTCCACTTT. Translated: CASSLSDRYSPLHF. The chain uses TRBV28 and TRBJ1-6; perhaps TRBD1 as D (6 bases). Germline CDR1 is MDHEN and CDR2 is SYDVKM. The CDR3 totals 14 residues. V was trimmed by 1 base and J by 8 bases, leaving 9 bases between them.

In DNA form, the CDR3 reads TGCGCCAGCAGCTTTGGAGGAGGGGAAGAAAAACTGTTTTTT. It is translated as CASSFGGGEEKLFF. The rearrangement uses TRBV5-1 and TRBJ1-4; a weak D match, TRBD1 (5 bases). CDR1 and CDR2 from the germline V gene are SGHRS and YFSETQ. Trimming took off 2 bases at V and 8 bases at J, with 13 bases between the two ends. CDR3 length equals 14 residues.

V gene TRBV19 combines with J gene TRBJ1-5; 8 nucleotides agree with TRBD1. V shed 5 bases and J 5 bases; nucleotides not matched to a gene: 8. The CDR3 has 15 amino acids. The V gene's germline CDR1 is LNHDA and CDR2 SQIVND (reference sequence). CDR3 amino acids: CASSLTGEEHQPQHF. In DNA, the CDR3 is TGTGCCAGTAGTTTGACAGGGGAGGAACATCAGCCCCAGCATTTT.

This chain's CDR3 is CASSPGLASNTGELFF. CDR3 in DNA: TGTGCCAGCAGCCCAGGACTAGCGAGTAACACCGGGGAGCTGTTTTTT. The chain recombines TRBV3-1 (or the pseudogene TRBV3-2) with TRBJ2-2; TRBD2 matches 9 bases. Germline CDR1 is LGHDT and CDR2 is YNNKEL (reference sequence). The CDR3 is 16 residues long. V dropped 4 bases and J dropped 2; count of bases not matched to a gene: 5.

A single count supports this clone. The chain uses TRBV19 and TRBJ1-2; D possibly corresponds to TRBD1 (6 bases). V lost 9 bases and J lost 3, with 11 bases in between. Germline V CDR1 and CDR2: LNHDA, SQIVND (reference sequence). This CDR3 is 12 amino acids long. In nucleotides, the CDR3 is TGTGCCAGCTACAGGGCGGACTATGGCTACACCTTC. It specifies CASYRADYGYTF.

This clone was seen more than once but under ten times. The chain joins TRBV19 to TRBJ1-6; D gene unclear. The CDR3 length is 14 residues. Trimming took off 1 base at V and 10 bases at J, with 11 bases between the two ends. From germline, CDR1 is LNHDA and CDR2 SQIVND (reference sequence). This CDR3 is CASSIAAGNSPLHF. The CDR3 bases are TGTGCCAGTAGTATAGCGGCGGGAAACTCACCCCTCCACTTT. The whole variable domain, filled in from reference TRBV19 and TRBJ1-6, reads DGGITQSPKYLFRKEGQNVTLSCEQNLNHDAMYWYRQDPGQGLRLIYYSQIVNDFQKGDIAEGYSVSREKKESFPLTVTSAQKNPTAFYLCASSIAAGNSPLHFGNGTRLTVT.

This chain uses TRBV6-2 or TRBV6-3 with TRBJ1-1, with 8 bases identical to TRBD1. This CDR3 comprises 15 residues. In germline, CDR1 is MNHEY, CDR2 SVGEGT. V lost 5 bases, J lost 5 bases, and 10 bases stayed unmatched. The CDR3 spells CASSHPRTGRTEAFF. In nucleotides, the CDR3 is TGTGCCAGCAGTCACCCCCGGACAGGGAGAACTGAAGCTTTCTTT.

The chain joins TRBV7-2 to TRBJ2-1, with TRBD2 as a possible D gene (6 bases). The CDR3 is made up of 13 amino acids. Per germline, CDR1 SGHTA and CDR2 FQGNSA. Trimming took 4 bases from V and 6 from J, leaving 10 bases between them. CDR3: CASSSGTPNEQFF. DNA of the CDR3: TGTGCCAGCAGCTCGGGGACTCCCAATGAGCAGTTCTTC.

This clone occurred once. This chain links TRBV9 with TRBJ2-5; 13 nucleotides match TRBD2. The length of the CDR3 is 17 residues. The J segment lost 2 bases and the V segment lost 3 bases, leaving 7 bases of the junction unmatched. The germline V gene has CDR1 SGDLS and CDR2 YYNGEE. The CDR3 is CASSGRTSGGRQETQYF. The CDR3 region has the DNA TGTGCCAGCAGCGGGCGGACTAGCGGGGGTAGGCAAGAGACCCAGTACTTC.

The rearrangement uses TRBV11-3 and TRBJ1-1; D uncertain. CDR3 length equals 14 residues. V was trimmed by 2 bases and J by 6 bases, leaving 13 bases between them. Germline assignment: CDR1 SGHNT and CDR2 YENEEA. CDR3 in DNA: TGTGCCAGCAGCTTATACTCGGCGAGGGCTGAAGCTTTCTTT. Encoded protein: CASSLYSARAEAFF.

V and J are TRBV7-9 and TRBJ2-3; 8 bases line up with TRBD2. Germline V lookup: CDR1 SEHNR, CDR2 FQNEAQ (reference sequence). V shed 5 bases, J shed 2 bases, and the junction held 9 bases outside the gene matches. The CDR3 runs 16 residues. Written as DNA, the CDR3 is TGTGCCAGCAGCCAAACTAGCGGTTGGGCCACAGATACGCAGTATTTT. This gives the protein CASSQTSGWATDTQYF. Based on the CDR3 plus reference TRBV7-9 and TRBJ2-3, the full variable domain is DTGVSQNPRHKITKRGQNVTFRCDPISEHNRLYWYRQTLGQGPEFLTYFQNEAQLEKSRLLSDRFSAERPKGSFSTLEIQRTEQGDSAMYLCASSQTSGWATDTQYFGPGTRLTVL.

The CDR3 reads CASSPSWGGVEKLFF. CDR3 nucleotide sequence: TGTGCCAGCAGCCCCAGTTGGGGGGGTGTTGAAAAACTGTTTTTT. This chain connects TRBV7-2 to TRBJ1-4, with TRBD1 as a possible D gene (5 bases). Germline CDR1 and CDR2: SGHTA and FQGNSA. This CDR3 is 15 amino acids long. V lost 5 bases and J lost 7, with 17 bases in between.

The V call is TRBV2, the J call TRBJ1-1, with 7 nucleotides matching TRBD1. Germline V gene data show CDR1 as SNHLY and CDR2 as FYNNEI. The CDR3 is 14 amino acids. The V and J ends lost 7 bases and 3 bases, in that order; junction bases with no gene match: 8. The CDR3 DNA reads TGTGCCAGCACCAGACAGGGTAGGGACACTGAAGCTTTCTTT. This translates into CASTRQGRDTEAFF.

The chain carries TRBV18 and TRBJ2-4; a possible D gene is TRBD1 (5 bases). This CDR3 is built from 15 residues. CDR1 is KGHSH and CDR2 is LQKENI in the germline V gene. Trimming pared 8 bases from V and 1 base from J, leaving 15 bases between. The CDR3 nucleotides are TGTGCCAGCCCGACAGATAATGGGGCCAAAAACATTCAGTACTTC. The encoded protein is CASPTDNGAKNIQYF.

The CDR3 bases are TGTGCCAGCAGCTTCGGCAGGGGAAACGATGGCTACACCTTC. This codes for CASSFGRGNDGYTF. The rearrangement joins TRBV7-9 to TRBJ1-2; possibly TRBD1 for D (6 bases). The CDR3 runs 14 residues. Looked up from germline, CDR1 is SEHNR and CDR2 is FQNEAQ (reference sequence). Between the trimmed V and J ends, which lost 3 bases and 6 bases, there was a span of 14 bases.

This rearrangement joins TRBV7-3 to TRBJ1-6; 8 bases agree with TRBD1. The V gene end was trimmed by 8 bases and the J gene end by 8 bases; junction bases not matched to a gene: 5. The CDR3 is made up of 13 amino acids. Germline assignment: CDR1 SGHTA and CDR2 FQGTGA. The CDR3 here is CASAVQGDSPLHF. The CDR3 bases are TGTGCCAGCGCTGTACAGGGGGATTCACCCCTCCACTTT.

The chain joins TRBV29-1 to TRBJ1-2, with a possible D match to TRBD1 (5 bases). There are 15 residues in the CDR3. V was shortened by 4 bases and J by 7 bases, with 22 bases between the two germline ends. Germline loops: CDR1 SQVTM, CDR2 ANQGSEA. CDR3 bases: TGCAGCGTTGGAAGGGTAGGGTCACAGGACGGTGGCTACACCTTC. Translated, it gives CSVGRVGSQDGGYTF.

The chain has TRBV9 and TRBJ1-1, with a possible D match to TRBD1 (5 bases). Trimming removed 2 bases from V and 0 bases from J, with 11 bases in between. The CDR3 is made up of 15 amino acids. Per the germline V gene, CDR1 is SGDLS and CDR2 is YYNGEE. This CDR3 is CASSVVRGLNTEAFF. CDR3 DNA sequence: TGTGCCAGCAGCGTGGTAAGGGGTTTGAACACTGAAGCTTTCTTT.

The genes are TRBV6-6 and TRBJ1-1, with D uncertain. V was trimmed by 6 bases and J by 3 bases, leaving 11 bases between them. Germline V gene data show CDR1 as MNHNY and CDR2 as SVGAGI (reference sequence). This CDR3 contains 13 residues. The CDR3, as DNA: TGTGCCAGCAGGGACTCCGGGTACACTGAAGCTTTCTTT. Its translation is CASRDSGYTEAFF.

Only a few counts were recorded for this clone. The chain combines TRBV19 with TRBJ1-6; D call uncertain. The germline V gene has CDR1 LNHDA and CDR2 SQIVND (reference sequence). V lost 4 bases to trimming and J lost 6 bases, with 10 bases between them. The CDR3 covers 14 residues. The CDR3 nucleotides read TGTGCCAGTAGTACACAGTTCGGTAATTCACCCCTCCACTTT. This gives the protein CASSTQFGNSPLHF.

V is TRBV4-3 and J is TRBJ1-1; 7 nucleotides line up with TRBD1. Germline-derived CDR1 and CDR2 are LGHNA and YSLEER. The CDR3 length is 13 residues. V lost 2 bases to trimming and J lost 6 bases; unmatched junction nucleotides: 3. The CDR3 bases are TGCGCCAGCAGCCAATCCGACAGGGCTGAAGCTTTCTTT. It yields the protein CASSQSDRAEAFF.